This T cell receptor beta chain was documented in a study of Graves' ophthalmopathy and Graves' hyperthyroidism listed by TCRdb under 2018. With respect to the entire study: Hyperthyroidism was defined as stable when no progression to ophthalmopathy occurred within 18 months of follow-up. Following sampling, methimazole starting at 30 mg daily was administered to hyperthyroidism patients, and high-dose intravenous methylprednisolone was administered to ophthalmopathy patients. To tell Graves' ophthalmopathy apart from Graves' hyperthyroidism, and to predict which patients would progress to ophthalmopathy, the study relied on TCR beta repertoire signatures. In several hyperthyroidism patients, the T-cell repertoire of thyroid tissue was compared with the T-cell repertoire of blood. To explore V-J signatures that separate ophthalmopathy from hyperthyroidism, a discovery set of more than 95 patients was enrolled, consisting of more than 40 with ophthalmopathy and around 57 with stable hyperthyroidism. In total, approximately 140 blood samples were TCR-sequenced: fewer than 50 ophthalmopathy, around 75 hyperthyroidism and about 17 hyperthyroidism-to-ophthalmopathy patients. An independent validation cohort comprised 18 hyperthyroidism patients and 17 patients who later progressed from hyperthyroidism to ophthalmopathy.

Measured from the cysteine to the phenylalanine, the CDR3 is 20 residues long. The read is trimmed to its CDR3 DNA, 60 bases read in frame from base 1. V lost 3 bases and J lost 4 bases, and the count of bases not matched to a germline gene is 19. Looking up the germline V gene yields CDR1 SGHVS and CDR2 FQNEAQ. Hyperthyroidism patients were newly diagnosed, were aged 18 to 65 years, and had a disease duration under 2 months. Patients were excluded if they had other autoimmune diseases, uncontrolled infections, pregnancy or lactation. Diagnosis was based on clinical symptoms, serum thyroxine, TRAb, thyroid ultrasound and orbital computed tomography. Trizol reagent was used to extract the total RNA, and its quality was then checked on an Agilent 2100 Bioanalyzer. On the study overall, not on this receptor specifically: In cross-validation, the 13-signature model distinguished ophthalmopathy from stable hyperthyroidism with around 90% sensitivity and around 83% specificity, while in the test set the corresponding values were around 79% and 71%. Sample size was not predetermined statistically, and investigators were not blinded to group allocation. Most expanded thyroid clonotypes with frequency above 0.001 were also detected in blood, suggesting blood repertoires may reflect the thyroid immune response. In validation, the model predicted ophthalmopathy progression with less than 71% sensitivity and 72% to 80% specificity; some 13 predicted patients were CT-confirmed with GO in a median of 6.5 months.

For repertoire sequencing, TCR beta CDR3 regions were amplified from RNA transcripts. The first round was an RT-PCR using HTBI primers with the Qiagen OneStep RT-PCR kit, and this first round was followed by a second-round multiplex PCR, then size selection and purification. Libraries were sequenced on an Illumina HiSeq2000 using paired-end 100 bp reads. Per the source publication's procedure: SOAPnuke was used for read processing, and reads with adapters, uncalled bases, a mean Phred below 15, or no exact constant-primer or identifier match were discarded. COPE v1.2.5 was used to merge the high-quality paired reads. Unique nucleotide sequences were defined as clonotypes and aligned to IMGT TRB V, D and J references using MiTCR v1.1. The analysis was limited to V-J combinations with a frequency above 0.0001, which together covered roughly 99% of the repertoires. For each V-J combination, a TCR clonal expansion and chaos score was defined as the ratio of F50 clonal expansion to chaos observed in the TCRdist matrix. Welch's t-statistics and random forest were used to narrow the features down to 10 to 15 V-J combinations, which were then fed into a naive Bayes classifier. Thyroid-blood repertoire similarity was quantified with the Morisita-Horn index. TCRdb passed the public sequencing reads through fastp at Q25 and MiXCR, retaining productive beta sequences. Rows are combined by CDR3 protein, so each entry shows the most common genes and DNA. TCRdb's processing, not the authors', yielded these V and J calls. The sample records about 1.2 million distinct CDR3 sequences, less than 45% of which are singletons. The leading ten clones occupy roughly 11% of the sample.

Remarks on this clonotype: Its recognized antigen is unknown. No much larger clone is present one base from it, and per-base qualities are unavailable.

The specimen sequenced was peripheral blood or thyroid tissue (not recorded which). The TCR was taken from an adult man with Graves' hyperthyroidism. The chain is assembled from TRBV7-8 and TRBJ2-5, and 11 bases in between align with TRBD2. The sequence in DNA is TGTGCCAGCAGCTTCAACCGAGTAGCGGGGGGGCCTGGGGTTTCAGAGACCCAGTACTTC. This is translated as CASSFNRVAGGPGVSETQYF.